Listed here are 15 T cell receptor beta chains from one sample, sequenced in a study of blood T cell repertoires in COVID-19. Clones were sequenced by immunoSEQ multiplex PCR, and TCRdb holds only the in-frame ones, with some missing. The top ten hold 0.87% of the sample, which has 250,000 to 350,000 clones, roughly 88% seen once. Sequencing used peripheral blood. The receptors here all came from a human donor with COVID-19, enrolled during active disease. The donor label of this sample is uncertain.

Comments on this clone: One end of the junction does not line up with germline, which may come from a read error. V and J are TRBV7-7 and TRBJ2-3, with 8 bases matching TRBD1. The CDR3 has 14 amino acids. Germline assignment: CDR1 SSHAT and CDR2 FNYEAQ (reference sequence). This CDR3 reads CASSLTGGTDTQYF. DNA for the CDR3: TGTGCTAGCAGCTTGACAGGGGGCACAGATACGCAGTATTTT. The whole variable domain, filled in from reference TRBV7-7 and TRBJ2-3, reads GAGVSQSPRYKVTKRGQDVTLRCDPISSHATLYWYQQALGQGPEFLTYFNYEAQPDKSGLPSDRFSAERPEGSISTLTIQRTEQRDSAMYRCASSLTGGTDTQYFGPGTRLTVL.

This chain uses TRBV6-5 with TRBJ2-7; a possible D gene is TRBD1 (6 bases). The V end lost 6 bases, the J end lost 0 bases, and 9 bases lay between the germline ends. The CDR3 runs to 13 residues. Germline V CDR1 and CDR2: MNHEY, SVGAGI. The CDR3 is CASSQGTSYEQYF. CDR3 nucleotide sequence: TGTGCCAGCAGCCAGGGGACCTCCTACGAGCAGTACTTC.

V usage is TRBV7-8 and J usage is TRBJ2-2, with 7 bases matching TRBD2. The length of the CDR3 is 20 residues. The V and J ends lost 5 bases and 1 base, in that order; junction bases with no gene match: 19. Germline V lookup: CDR1 SGHVS, CDR2 FQNEAQ. CDR3 sequence (DNA): TGTGCCAGCAGCCGCGGGACTATTCTACTCCTAGCTCAGAACACCGGGGAGCTGTTTTTT. This translates into CASSRGTILLLAQNTGELFF. Looking up the rest from reference TRBV7-8 and TRBJ2-2 gives the full variable domain: GAGVSQSPRYKVAKRGQDVALRCDPISGHVSLFWYQQALGQGPEFLTYFQNEAQLDKSGLPSDRFFAERPEGSVSTLKIQRTQQEDSAVYLCASSRGTILLLAQNTGELFFGEGSRLTVL.

The J gene is TRBJ2-3, the V gene TRBV9, with TRBD2 matching 10 bases. The CDR3 has 15 residues. Germline V gene sequence: CDR1 SGDLS, CDR2 YYNGEE. V trimming: 1 base; J trimming: 2 bases; junction bases outside the gene matches: 1. This CDR3 is CASSVTSGNTDTQYF. DNA of the CDR3: TGTGCCAGCAGCGTAACTAGCGGGAACACAGATACGCAGTATTTT.

The chain links TRBV15 to TRBJ2-7; TRBD1 is a possible D gene (5 bases). V was trimmed by 0 bases and J by 4 bases, leaving 13 bases between them. The CDR3 runs to 15 residues. Germline values: CDR1 LNHNV, CDR2 YYDKDF (reference sequence). The CDR3 nucleotides are TGTGCCACCAGCAGAGATATAGGGGAACAGTACGAGCAGTACTTC. Its translation is CATSRDIGEQYEQYF.

The chain carries TRBV6-2 or TRBV6-3 and TRBJ2-2; 7 positions match TRBD1. The junction had 13 bases not matched to a gene; V was cut back by 6 bases and J by 6 bases. CDR1 MNHEY and CDR2 SVGEGT come from the germline V gene. The CDR3 has 16 residues. The CDR3 region is CASSRNRGTFPGELFF. The CDR3 DNA reads TGTGCCAGCAGCAGGAACAGGGGCACCTTCCCCGGGGAGCTGTTTTTT.

The rearrangement joins TRBV21-1 to TRBJ2-6; no check of the table's D call, TRBD2, against the DNA was made. TRBV21-1 is termed a pseudogene. The CDR3 has 18 residues. The CDR3, as DNA: TGTGCCAGCAGCGGGCGGCGGGGGCTCGACTCTGGGGCCAACGTCCTGACTTTC. This sequence encodes CASSGRRGLDSGANVLTF.

The rearrangement links TRBV30 to TRBJ2-3; D gene unclear. The V end lost 0 bases, the J end lost 0 bases, and 7 bases lay between the germline ends. Germline loops: CDR1 GTSNPN, CDR2 SVGIG (reference sequence). This CDR3 contains 14 residues. CDR3 amino acids: CAWSVSRSTDTQYF. The CDR3 DNA follows: TGTGCCTGGAGTGTGTCCAGGAGCACAGATACGCAGTATTTT. Full variable domain (remainder filled in from reference TRBV30 and TRBJ2-3): SQTIHQWPATLVQPVGSPLSLECTVEGTSNPNLYWYRQAAGRGLQLLFYSVGIGQISSEVPQNLSASRPQDRQFILSSKKLLLSDSGFYLCAWSVSRSTDTQYFGPGTRLTVL.

This rearrangement joins TRBV7-2 to TRBJ2-7, with D unclear. Germline V gene lookup returns CDR1 SGHTA and CDR2 FQGNSA. The CDR3 contains 12 residues. Deletions cut 5 bases from V and 2 bases from J, with 7 bases between. This CDR3 reads CASSLQAYEQYF. As DNA, the CDR3 is TGTGCCAGCAGCCTCCAGGCCTACGAGCAGTACTTC.

The rearrangement joins TRBV5-1 to TRBJ1-1; 9 bases are shared with TRBD1. J gave up 5 bases and V 3 bases, and 5 bases lay outside the gene matches. Germline values: CDR1 SGHRS, CDR2 YFSETQ. The CDR3 covers 14 residues. The CDR3 spells CASSSPGQGTEAFF. CDR3 bases: TGCGCCAGCAGCTCGCCCGGACAGGGGACTGAAGCTTTCTTT.

V usage is TRBV7-2 and J usage is TRBJ2-1, with TRBD2 matching 8 bases. Trimming removed 1 base from V and 9 bases from J; junction bases left unmatched: 5. Germline CDR1 reads SGHTA; CDR2 reads FQGNSA. The CDR3 runs to 14 residues. The CDR3 nucleotides are TGTGCCAGCAGCTTAGGGGCGGGGGGACCTGAGCAGTTCTTC. It codes for CASSLGAGGPEQFF.

In DNA form, the CDR3 reads TGTGCCACCAGCAGAGAGGGGGACTACAATTCACCCCTCCACTTT. It yields the protein CATSREGDYNSPLHF. The chain has TRBV15 and TRBJ1-6, with D maybe TRBD1 (5 bases). The length of the CDR3 is 15 residues. Germline CDR1 LNHNV, CDR2 YYDKDF (reference sequence). The V end was cut by 0 bases, the J end by 7 bases, with 10 bases between.

J is TRBJ2-2 and V is TRBV5-6; weak D call: TRBD2 (5 bases). CDR1 is SGHDT, CDR2 YYEEEE, per germline. V lost 0 bases and J lost 4, with 13 bases in between. This CDR3 has 16 residues. The CDR3 is CASSLVLGRGTGELFF. The CDR3, as DNA: TGTGCCAGCAGCTTGGTACTAGGTCGCGGCACCGGGGAGCTGTTTTTT.

This clone came up once. J is TRBJ2-7 and V is TRBV18, with D perhaps TRBD1 (6 bases). Trimming removed 3 bases from V and 0 bases from J, with 12 bases in between. The CDR3 consists of 15 residues. The germline V gene has CDR1 KGHSH and CDR2 LQKENI. The CDR3 sequence: CASSPSGHFSYEQYF. The CDR3 nucleotides are TGTGCCAGCTCACCGTCGGGACACTTCTCCTACGAGCAGTACTTC.

The chain combines TRBV6-2 or TRBV6-3 with TRBJ1-5; D not certain. V shed 2 bases and J shed 9 bases, with 11 bases lying between them. Germline V CDR1 and CDR2: MNHEY, SVGEGT. The length of the CDR3 is 13 residues. This CDR3 reads CASSYLLLGPQHF. For the CDR3, the DNA is TGTGCCAGCAGTTACCTACTCCTTGGGCCCCAGCATTTT.